The 18 T cell receptor beta chains reported below all come from one sample, sequenced in a study of beta chain features in type 1 diabetes. Overall study results and limits: Moderate but significant shortening of TCRB CDR3s was recorded in all four CD4+ subsets from Type 1 diabetes patients.

What these receptors recognize is not known. The isolated RNA, all of it, was reverse transcribed, so expressed TCRB transcripts were what got sequenced. The method was immunoSEQ multiplex PCR; TCRdb's version includes in-frame clones alone and lacks a portion of them. The table has roughly 280,000 clones, about 23% seen once. The specimen was naive CD4+ T cells from blood. The source is a woman between 25 and 40 years old with type 1 diabetes.

This clone has just a few counts. The chain is built from TRBV10-3 and TRBJ2-1; 9 bases line up with TRBD2. The CDR3 consists of 17 residues. Germline V gene sequence: CDR1 ENHRY, CDR2 SYGVKD. The V gene end was trimmed by 0 bases and the J gene end by 0 bases; junction bases not matched to a gene: 3. The CDR3 coding sequence is TGTGCCATCAGTGAGTCCAGCGGGAGGAGCTCCTACAATGAGCAGTTCTTC. Translating gives CAISESSGRSSYNEQFF.

V and J are TRBV5-4 and TRBJ1-1; perhaps TRBD1 as D (5 bases). Germline V CDR1 and CDR2: SGHNT, YYREEE (reference sequence). The CDR3 has 14 residues. Trimming took off 5 bases at V and 0 bases at J, with 11 bases between the two ends. CDR3 DNA sequence: TGTGCCAGCAGGTCAGGGAATGTGAACACTGAAGCTTTCTTT. Translated, it gives CASRSGNVNTEAFF. Together with reference TRBV5-4 and TRBJ1-1, the CDR3 gives the full variable domain: ETGVTQSPTHLIKTRGQQVTLRCSSQSGHNTVSWYQQALGQGPQFIFQYYREEENGRGNFPPRFSGLQFPNYSSELNVNALELDDSALYLCASRSGNVNTEAFFGQGTRLTVV.

The rearrangement joins TRBV4-1 to TRBJ2-3; 8 bases fit TRBD1. The CDR3 spans 16 residues. Germline loops: CDR1 MGHRA, CDR2 YSYEKL. The V and J ends lost 5 bases and 5 bases, in that order; junction bases with no gene match: 12. Written as DNA, the CDR3 is TGCGCCAGCAGCTTTCACGACAGGGGTGTAGGAGATACGCAGTATTTT. This encodes CASSFHDRGVGDTQYF.

The chain couples TRBV5-1 to TRBJ2-7; 8 bases are shared with TRBD1. V shed 5 bases, J shed 2 bases, and the junction held 3 bases outside the gene matches. This CDR3 has 13 amino acids. From germline, CDR1 is SGHRS and CDR2 YFSETQ. CDR3 nucleotide sequence: TGCGCCAGCAGGAGGACAGGGACCTACGAGCAGTACTTC. Translating it yields CASRRTGTYEQYF.

The V and J genes are TRBV7-9 and TRBJ2-1, with 9 bases lining up with TRBD2. The V gene end was trimmed by 6 bases and the J gene end by 7 bases; junction bases not matched to a gene: 7. Per the germline V gene, CDR1 is SEHNR and CDR2 is FQNEAQ (reference sequence). The CDR3 covers 14 residues. CDR3 region: CASRTGLAGNEQFF. CDR3 sequence (DNA): TGTGCCAGCAGGACGGGACTAGCTGGTAATGAGCAGTTCTTC.

The J gene is TRBJ2-3, the V gene TRBV5-6; unclear D gene. Germline V gene lookup returns CDR1 SGHDT and CDR2 YYEEEE. With 1 base removed from V and 1 base from J, the gap between germline ends came to 7 bases. CDR3 length: 14 residues. As DNA, the CDR3 is TGTGCCAGCAGCTTGATCCAGGGCACAGATACGCAGTATTTT. Amino acids: CASSLIQGTDTQYF.

This clone was picked up a small number of times. The CDR3 region has the DNA TGCGCCAGCAGGACACTAGCGGGATCTTCCTACGAGCAGTACTTC. Translating gives CASRTLAGSSYEQYF. The gene calls are TRBV5-1 and TRBJ2-7; 10 bases are shared with TRBD2. This CDR3 is built from 15 residues. V trimming: 5 bases; J trimming: 1 base; junction bases outside the gene matches: 6. Germline-derived CDR1 and CDR2 are SGHRS and YFSETQ.

The J gene is TRBJ1-1, the V gene TRBV5-1; D is unclear. Germline lookup yields CDR1 SGHRS and CDR2 YFSETQ. The CDR3 sequence is 14 residues long. Trimming left V 7 bases short and J 1 base short, with 14 bases between. The CDR3 sequence: CASGESVGNTEAFF. CDR3 bases: TGCGCCAGCGGAGAGTCGGTGGGGAACACTGAAGCTTTCTTT.

This clone was seen more than once but under ten times. The chain uses TRBV7-3 and TRBJ2-1; 11 bases align to TRBD2. This CDR3 contains 13 residues. CDR1 and CDR2 (germline): SGHTA, FQGTGA. J gave up 9 bases and V 4 bases, and 2 bases lay outside the gene matches. The CDR3 spells CASSSTSGTEQFF. The CDR3 nucleotides read TGTGCCAGCAGCTCGACTAGCGGGACTGAGCAGTTCTTC.

The chain combines TRBV19 with TRBJ2-2, with D possibly being TRBD2 (6 bases). CDR3 length: 14 residues. V lost 4 bases and J 3 bases, leaving 9 bases between the germline ends. Per germline, CDR1 LNHDA and CDR2 SQIVND (reference sequence). CDR3 bases: TGTGCCAGTAGTAAGGGACTTTACACCGGGGAGCTGTTTTTT. Residues: CASSKGLYTGELFF.

The chain joins TRBV7-2 to TRBJ1-5; tentatively, D is TRBD1 (6 bases). V lost 6 bases and J lost 2, with 14 bases in between. The CDR3 spans 15 residues. Germline V gene data show CDR1 as SGHTA and CDR2 as FQGNSA. The CDR3 bases are TGTGCCAGCAGTCGTACAGGGACGGGCAATCAGCCCCAGCATTTT. It codes for CASSRTGTGNQPQHF.

This clone has a handful of counts. The genes are TRBV7-9 and TRBJ2-3; 9 bases align to TRBD2. The CDR3 totals 15 residues. Germline V lookup: CDR1 SEHNR, CDR2 FQNEAQ (reference sequence). V shed 4 bases and J 4 bases; nucleotides not matched to a gene: 6. The CDR3 is CASSSRGGAADTQYF. CDR3 nucleotide sequence: TGTGCCAGCAGCTCACGCGGGGGGGCAGCAGATACGCAGTATTTT.

Only a few counts were recorded for this clone. V is TRBV4-2 and J is TRBJ2-1, with 8 positions matching TRBD1. The length of the CDR3 is 15 residues. Unmatched junction bases numbered 11, after V lost 6 bases and J lost 7 bases. Germline loops: CDR1 LGHNA, CDR2 YNFKEQ. DNA for the CDR3: TGTGCCAGCAGTATACCGGGACAGGAAAGTAATGAGCAGTTCTTC. Translating gives CASSIPGQESNEQFF.

The V call is TRBV30, the J call TRBJ1-4; maybe TRBD1 (5 bases). The CDR3 spans 12 residues. Trimming took off 0 bases at V and 13 bases at J, with 12 bases between the two ends. CDR1 is GTSNPN, CDR2 SVGIG, per germline (reference sequence). Here the CDR3 reads CAWSVRATVLFF. The CDR3 DNA reads as TGTGCCTGGAGTGTAAGGGCGACAGTACTGTTTTTT.

This clone was found a few times. The chain uses TRBV4-1 and TRBJ1-2, with D maybe TRBD1 (5 bases). Germline loops: CDR1 MGHRA, CDR2 YSYEKL. The CDR3 is 16 residues long. The V gene lost 6 bases and the J gene lost 8 bases, with 25 bases spanning the gap. The CDR3 here is CASRQGGAGSRQGYTF. CDR3 sequence (DNA): TGCGCCAGCAGGCAGGGTGGGGCGGGAAGCCGGCAAGGCTACACCTTC.

The chain has TRBV2 and TRBJ2-5; no clear D gene. Trimming removed 8 bases at V and 5 bases at J, with 9 bases between. The CDR3 covers 11 residues. Per the germline V gene, CDR1 is SNHLY and CDR2 is FYNNEI. This CDR3 reads CASGVQETQYF. The CDR3 DNA reads as TGTGCCAGCGGAGTTCAGGAGACCCAGTACTTC.

As regards this clone: At one end, the junction sequence differs from germline, possibly due to a read error. This rearrangement joins TRBV7-7 to TRBJ2-3; tentative D call: TRBD1 (5 bases). This CDR3 region has 13 residues. Germline CDR1 and CDR2: SSHAT and FNYEAQ (reference sequence). The CDR3 here is CASSFQGTDTQYF. CDR3 coding DNA: TGTGCTAGCAGCTTCCAGGGAACAGATACGCAGTATTTT.

This clone was detected only once. The J gene is TRBJ2-5, the V gene TRBV9; 10 bases line up with TRBD2. CDR3 length: 16 residues. Germline V gene data show CDR1 as SGDLS and CDR2 as YYNGEE. The junction had 8 bases not matched to a gene; V was cut back by 4 bases and J by 2 bases. The CDR3, as DNA: TGTGCCAGCAGCAGACATACTAGCGGGACACAAGAGACCCAGTACTTC. It translates to CASSRHTSGTQETQYF. Together with reference TRBV9 and TRBJ2-5, the CDR3 gives the full variable domain: DSGVTQTPKHLITATGQRVTLRCSPRSGDLSVYWYQQSLDQGLQFLIQYYNGEERAKGNILERFSAQQFPDLHSELNLSSLELGDSALYFCASSRHTSGTQETQYFGPGTRLLVL.